This is a list of T cell receptor beta chains from one sample in a study of CD8+ T cells in alopecia areata. Method: immunoSEQ multiplex PCR; TCRdb's copy keeps in-frame clones and lacks some. The sample shows 130,000 to 150,000 clones, about two thirds of them seen only once. Material for sequencing was CD8+ T cells sorted from blood. These receptor sequences come from a human donor in good health. Both conserved end residues are part of each CDR3. Fields, in order: J gene, clone size, V gene, D gene, CDR3 length, CDR3 protein, CDR3 DNA. A D gene is named only where the DNA matches it firmly. Clone size appears in some rows only: once, few, many, or a class for an expanded clone.

J gene: TRBJ1-5
clone size: few
V gene: TRBV23-1
D gene: -
CDR3 length: 17
CDR3 protein: CASSHLTGADPYQPQHF
CDR3 DNA: TGCGCCAGCAGTCACCTAACCGGGGCGGACCCATATCAGCCCCAGCATTTT

J gene: TRBJ1-2
clone size: -
V gene: TRBV29-1
D gene: -
CDR3 length: 12
CDR3 protein: CSVDTGGDGYTF
CDR3 DNA: TGCAGCGTTGATACCGGTGGGGACGGCTACACCTTC

J gene: TRBJ1-2
clone size: -
V gene: TRBV29-1
D gene: -
CDR3 length: 11
CDR3 protein: CSVERRDGYTF
CDR3 DNA: TGCAGCGTTGAACGGCGGGATGGCTACACCTTC

J gene: TRBJ2-3
clone size: -
V gene: TRBV29-1
D gene: TRBD2
CDR3 length: 13
CDR3 protein: CSVGGGITDTQYF
CDR3 DNA: TGCAGCGTTGGGGGAGGGATCACAGATACGCAGTATTTT

J gene: TRBJ2-5
clone size: -
V gene: TRBV27
D gene: -
CDR3 length: 14
CDR3 protein: CASSLLGREETQYF
CDR3 DNA: TGTGCCAGCAGTCTCCTGGGCAGGGAAGAGACCCAGTACTTC

J gene: TRBJ1-2
clone size: -
V gene: TRBV29-1
D gene: -
CDR3 length: 12
CDR3 protein: CSVIRDDYGYTF
CDR3 DNA: TGCAGCGTCATCCGGGATGACTATGGCTACACCTTC

J gene: TRBJ2-7
clone size: few
V gene: TRBV30
D gene: -
CDR3 length: 16
CDR3 protein: CAWSGPWDSYSYEQYF
CDR3 DNA: TGTGCCTGGAGTGGCCCTTGGGACTCCTACTCCTACGAGCAGTACTTC

J gene: TRBJ1-5
clone size: few
V gene: TRBV27
D gene: -
CDR3 length: 13
CDR3 protein: CASSFSASQPQHF
CDR3 DNA: TGTGCCAGCAGTTTCTCCGCGAGTCAGCCCCAGCATTTT

J gene: TRBJ2-7
clone size: -
V gene: TRBV13
D gene: -
CDR3 length: 11
CDR3 protein: CASSFMDEQYF
CDR3 DNA: TGTGCCAGCAGCTTTATGGACGAGCAGTACTTC

J gene: TRBJ2-2
clone size: -
V gene: TRBV27
D gene: -
CDR3 length: 14
CDR3 protein: CASSLGPNTGELFF
CDR3 DNA: TGTGCCAGCAGTTTAGGTCCAAACACCGGGGAGCTGTTTTTT

J gene: TRBJ1-2
clone size: -
V gene: TRBV30
D gene: -
CDR3 length: 11
CDR3 protein: CAWRGNRGYTF
CDR3 DNA: TGTGCCTGGAGGGGGAATCGGGGCTACACCTTC

J gene: TRBJ2-4
clone size: -
V gene: TRBV9
D gene: -
CDR3 length: 13
CDR3 protein: CASSGGTKNIQYF
CDR3 DNA: TGTGCCAGCAGCGGAGGAACTAAAAACATTCAGTACTTC

J gene: TRBJ2-1
clone size: few
V gene: TRBV20-1
D gene: TRBD2
CDR3 length: 11
CDR3 protein: CSARVAGEGFF
CDR3 DNA: TGCAGTGCTAGAGTAGCGGGAGAAGGGTTCTTC

J gene: TRBJ2-7
clone size: -
V gene: TRBV6-5
D gene: TRBD2
CDR3 length: 15
CDR3 protein: CASSYRLAGGDEQYF
CDR3 DNA: TGTGCCAGCAGTTACAGGCTAGCGGGAGGGGACGAGCAGTACTTC

J gene: TRBJ2-7
clone size: -
V gene: TRBV28
D gene: -
CDR3 length: 14
CDR3 protein: CASSLVGRTYEQYF
CDR3 DNA: TGTGCCAGCAGTTTAGTCGGCAGGACCTACGAGCAGTACTTC

J gene: TRBJ2-1
clone size: -
V gene: TRBV6-5
D gene: TRBD2
CDR3 length: 14
CDR3 protein: CASSYAGGNNEQFF
CDR3 DNA: TGTGCCAGCAGTTACGCGGGAGGGAACAATGAGCAGTTCTTC

J gene: TRBJ2-1
clone size: few
V gene: TRBV10-3
D gene: TRBD2
CDR3 length: 15
CDR3 protein: CAISDTSGSYNEQFF
CDR3 DNA: TGTGCCATCAGTGACACTAGCGGGAGCTACAATGAGCAGTTCTTC

J gene: TRBJ2-7
clone size: -
V gene: TRBV5-6
D gene: TRBD1
CDR3 length: 14
CDR3 protein: CASSFGTGSYEQYF
CDR3 DNA: TGTGCCAGCAGCTTTGGGACAGGGTCCTACGAGCAGTACTTC

J gene: TRBJ2-7
clone size: -
V gene: TRBV2
D gene: -
CDR3 length: 11
CDR3 protein: CAGRTDYEQYF
CDR3 DNA: TGTGCCGGGAGGACAGACTACGAGCAGTACTTC

J gene: TRBJ2-3
clone size: -
V gene: TRBV27
D gene: -
CDR3 length: 14
CDR3 protein: CASSLGRVADTQYF
CDR3 DNA: TGTGCCAGCAGCCTCGGAAGGGTGGCAGATACGCAGTATTTT

J gene: TRBJ2-7
clone size: -
V gene: TRBV29-1
D gene: -
CDR3 length: 14
CDR3 protein: CSVSAGDRLDEQYF
CDR3 DNA: TGCAGCGTCTCTGCGGGGGACAGGTTAGACGAGCAGTACTTC

J gene: TRBJ1-1
clone size: -
V gene: TRBV5-1
D gene: -
CDR3 length: 13
CDR3 protein: CASSLGGGTEAFF
CDR3 DNA: TGCGCCAGCAGCTTGGGCGGGGGGACTGAAGCTTTCTTT

J gene: TRBJ2-5
clone size: -
V gene: TRBV11-2
D gene: -
CDR3 length: 17
CDR3 protein: CASSSPIFGTVLETQYF
CDR3 DNA: TGTGCCAGCAGCTCCCCTATCTTCGGGACCGTCCTAGAGACCCAGTACTTC

J gene: TRBJ2-1
clone size: -
V gene: TRBV7-9
D gene: -
CDR3 length: 17
CDR3 protein: CASSLAVRADRVNEQFF
CDR3 DNA: TGTGCCAGCAGCTTAGCAGTCCGAGCAGACCGCGTTAATGAGCAGTTCTTC

J gene: TRBJ2-7
clone size: -
V gene: TRBV5-1
D gene: -
CDR3 length: 13
CDR3 protein: CASSFGIAYEQYF
CDR3 DNA: TGCGCCAGCAGCTTTGGGATTGCCTACGAGCAGTACTTC

J gene: TRBJ2-7
clone size: -
V gene: TRBV29-1
D gene: -
CDR3 length: 12
CDR3 protein: CSVGGAPYEQYF
CDR3 DNA: TGCAGCGTTGGGGGGGCTCCCTACGAGCAGTACTTC

J gene: TRBJ2-7
clone size: -
V gene: TRBV5-1
D gene: -
CDR3 length: 13
CDR3 protein: CASSATGTYEQYF
CDR3 DNA: TGCGCCAGCAGCGCGACCGGTACCTACGAGCAGTACTTC

J gene: TRBJ2-1
clone size: few
V gene: TRBV29-1
D gene: TRBD2
CDR3 length: 16
CDR3 protein: CSVEGHSGRHYNEQFF
CDR3 DNA: TGCAGCGTTGAAGGGCATAGCGGGAGACATTACAATGAGCAGTTCTTC

J gene: TRBJ1-1
clone size: -
V gene: TRBV7-8
D gene: -
CDR3 length: 10
CDR3 protein: CASSGTEAFF
CDR3 DNA: TGTGCCAGCTCGGGCACTGAAGCTTTCTTT

J gene: TRBJ1-2
clone size: -
V gene: TRBV29-1
D gene: -
CDR3 length: 12
CDR3 protein: CSVEDRPGGYTF
CDR3 DNA: TGCAGCGTTGAAGATCGGCCGGGTGGCTACACCTTC

J gene: TRBJ2-3
clone size: -
V gene: TRBV7-8
D gene: TRBD2
CDR3 length: 16
CDR3 protein: CASSLEAGGSTDTQYF
CDR3 DNA: TGTGCCAGCAGCTTAGAGGCGGGAGGGAGCACAGATACGCAGTATTTT

J gene: TRBJ2-1
clone size: -
V gene: TRBV7-9
D gene: TRBD2
CDR3 length: 17
CDR3 protein: CASSSWTSGSVYNEQFF
CDR3 DNA: TGTGCCAGCAGTTCCTGGACTAGCGGGAGTGTCTACAATGAGCAGTTCTTC

J gene: TRBJ2-7
clone size: -
V gene: TRBV11-2
D gene: -
CDR3 length: 12
CDR3 protein: CASSLASFEQYF
CDR3 DNA: TGTGCCAGCAGCTTAGCCTCTTTCGAGCAGTACTTC

J gene: TRBJ1-1
clone size: -
V gene: TRBV29-1
D gene: TRBD1
CDR3 length: 16
CDR3 protein: CSVVGRGQGLSTEAFF
CDR3 DNA: TGCAGCGTTGTGGGTAGGGGACAGGGTTTGAGCACTGAAGCTTTCTTT

J gene: TRBJ1-2
clone size: -
V gene: TRBV29-1
D gene: -
CDR3 length: 12
CDR3 protein: CSVPSGALGYTF
CDR3 DNA: TGCAGCGTGCCGAGCGGGGCGCTGGGCTACACCTTC

J gene: TRBJ2-5
clone size: -
V gene: TRBV28
D gene: -
CDR3 length: 15
CDR3 protein: CASSVPRGRGETQYF
CDR3 DNA: TGTGCCAGCAGTGTCCCGAGGGGAAGGGGAGAGACCCAGTACTTC

J gene: TRBJ1-4
clone size: -
V gene: TRBV27
D gene: TRBD1
CDR3 length: 16
CDR3 protein: CARLRTPGQGNEKLFF
CDR3 DNA: TGTGCCCGATTGAGGACTCCGGGACAGGGGAATGAAAAACTGTTTTTT

J gene: TRBJ2-7
clone size: few
V gene: TRBV27
D gene: TRBD2
CDR3 length: 13
CDR3 protein: CASSTSGIGEQYF
CDR3 DNA: TGTGCCAGCAGTACTAGCGGGATAGGGGAGCAGTACTTC

J gene: TRBJ2-5
clone size: -
V gene: TRBV20-1
D gene: TRBD1
CDR3 length: 11
CDR3 protein: CSARKDREQYF
CDR3 DNA: TGCAGTGCTAGGAAGGACAGGGAGCAGTACTTC

J gene: TRBJ1-2
clone size: few
V gene: TRBV29-1
D gene: -
CDR3 length: 8
CDR3 protein: CSVHGYTF
CDR3 DNA: TGCAGCGTACATGGCTACACCTTC

J gene: TRBJ2-3
clone size: -
V gene: TRBV27
D gene: TRBD1
CDR3 length: 15
CDR3 protein: CASSFWDSSTDTQYF
CDR3 DNA: TGTGCCAGCAGTTTTTGGGACAGTAGCACAGATACGCAGTATTTT

J gene: TRBJ2-1
clone size: -
V gene: TRBV9
D gene: -
CDR3 length: 15
CDR3 protein: CASSGRTGSYNEQFF
CDR3 DNA: TGTGCCAGCAGCGGCCGGACGGGCTCCTACAATGAGCAGTTCTTC